This T cell receptor (beta chain) is from a study of cytomegalovirus exposure and HLA in healthy donors. General study points: Prior analysis indicated that the majority of TCR beta V segments exhibited productivity approximately 87% or approximately 30% of the time. A missense variant in DCLRE1C was later tied to TCR beta V- and J-gene trimming.

Of note for this clone: What it binds is unknown.

Germline lookup yields CDR1 SGHDT and CDR2 YYEEEE. The CDR3 has 13 residues. Losses at the gene ends were 2 bases for V and 3 bases for J; bases not matched to a gene: 1. PCR primers comprised 60 Vbeta and 13 Jbeta primers. Per the original methods: Roughly 11 million of the 80 million or so unique TCR beta chains counted in a later analysis were shared. TCRdb's table, derived via immunoSEQ multiplex PCR, lists solely in-frame clones and lacks some. V, J and clone size derive from that table, while D and trimming were established from the DNA sequence. The sample lists 90,000 to 120,000 clones; 70% to 80% were seen once.

V and J are TRBV5-6 and TRBJ2-7, with 8 bases aligning to TRBD2. The material sequenced was PBMCs. This receptor was obtained from a man aged 18 to 30 in good health and CMV-seronegative. CDR3 residues: CASSFTSGYEQYF. CDR3 coding DNA: TGTGCCAGCAGCTTCACTAGCGGCTACGAGCAGTACTTC.